Listed here are 10 T cell receptor beta chains from one sample, sequenced in a study of T-cell reconstitution after alpha-beta-depleted transplantation in children. Preparing the TCRbeta library involved the use of unique molecular identifiers. TCRdb reprocessed the PCR reads with MiXCR, giving one entry per CDR3 protein. The sample has 700,000 to 850,000 distinct CDR3 sequences, roughly 15% seen once. The source material was PBMCs, mostly from graft donor cells, sampled 360 days after TCRalphabeta/CD19-depleted stem cell transplant. The receptors originated from a male patient younger than 18 who had a stem cell transplant for acute lymphoblastic leukemia, so the T cells may come from the graft donor.

This clonotype was detected only a few times. In DNA, the CDR3 is TGTGCCAGCAGCTTAAAGGCTAGCGGGAGGGCCTATCAAACAGATACGCAGTATTTT. Protein: CASSLKASGRAYQTDTQYF. The rearrangement links TRBV7-3 to TRBJ2-3; TRBD2 matches 12 bases. Germline CDR1 and CDR2: SGHTA and FQGTGA. CDR3 length equals 19 residues. Losses at the gene ends were 1 base for V and 3 bases for J; bases not matched to a gene: 11.

This clonotype was recorded at least ten times. This chain joins TRBV20-1 and TRBJ2-4, with 7 bases fitting TRBD1. Per the germline V gene, CDR1 is DFQATT and CDR2 is SNEGSKA (reference sequence). Trimming took 4 bases from V and 0 from J; bases not matched to a gene: 6. This CDR3 is built from 15 residues. CDR3 sequence: CSAIQGRQAKNIQYF. The CDR3, as DNA: TGCAGTGCTATACAGGGGCGCCAAGCCAAAAACATTCAGTACTTC.

Ten or more counts support this clonotype. This rearrangement joins TRBV7-2 to TRBJ2-7, with a possible D match to TRBD1 (7 bases). This CDR3 has 15 residues. Germline V CDR1 and CDR2: SGHTA, FQGNSA. The V end was cut by 1 base, the J end by 0 bases, with 10 bases between. CDR3 sequence: CASSLVQGGSYEQYF. CDR3 nucleotide sequence: TGTGCCAGCAGCTTAGTGCAGGGGGGCTCCTACGAGCAGTACTTC.

This clonotype was detected a few times. The chain employs TRBV29-1 and TRBJ2-5; 8 bases align to TRBD2. In germline, CDR1 is SQVTM, CDR2 ANQGSEA. J gave up 1 base and V 6 bases, and 13 bases lay outside the gene matches. The CDR3 contains 16 residues. CDR3 residues: CSVTIGLARIQETQYF. The CDR3 region has the DNA TGCAGCGTGACTATTGGACTAGCCAGAATCCAAGAGACCCAGTACTTC.

This clonotype was counted between two and nine times. The chain joins TRBV6-4 to TRBJ2-3; perhaps TRBD1 as D (6 bases). V dropped 2 bases and J dropped 0 bases, with 9 bases sitting between them. Germline V lookup: CDR1 MRHNA, CDR2 SNTAGT. The CDR3 has 15 residues. The CDR3 reads CASSDGQFSTDTQYF. Written as DNA, the CDR3 is TGTGCCAGCAGTGACGGACAGTTTAGCACAGATACGCAGTATTTT.

The chain combines TRBV4-1 with TRBJ2-7; 9 bases align to TRBD2. With V trimmed by 3 bases and J by 4 bases, 13 bases remained unmatched. This CDR3 comprises 17 residues. Germline values: CDR1 MGHRA, CDR2 YSYEKL. The CDR3 loop is CASSQTKKTSGDYEQYF. The DNA for the CDR3 is TGCGCCAGCAGCCAGACGAAAAAGACTAGCGGCGATTACGAGCAGTACTTC.

This clonotype was seen a handful of times. The J gene is TRBJ2-4, the V gene TRBV12-3 or TRBV12-4; 13 bases fit TRBD2. The CDR3 spans 17 residues. Unmatched junction bases numbered 5, after V lost 3 bases and J lost 3 bases. CDR3 sequence (DNA): TGTGCCAGCAGTTTCTTTGGGACTAGCGGGGTCAAAAACATTCAGTACTTC. It translates to CASSFFGTSGVKNIQYF.

DNA of the CDR3: TGCGCCAGCAGCACCCCAGCTAGAGGGCACGGTGGCTACACCTTC. It yields the protein CASSTPARGHGGYTF. V usage is TRBV4-1 and J usage is TRBJ1-2; D is ambiguous. The CDR3 loop spans 15 amino acids. V shed 5 bases and J shed 7 bases, with 20 bases lying between them. Germline V CDR1 and CDR2: MGHRA, YSYEKL.

This clonotype appeared a few times. The gene calls are TRBV3-1 and TRBJ1-1; D gene uncertain. Germline CDR1 reads LGHDT; CDR2 reads YNNKEL (reference sequence). The CDR3 spans 16 residues. The ends were cut back, 4 bases at V and 1 base at J, with 16 bases in the middle. The CDR3 nucleotides are TGTGCCAGCAGCCCGCTGGGGAGGAGAAAGAACACTGAAGCTTTCTTT. Protein product: CASSPLGRRKNTEAFF.

This clonotype was seen more than once but under ten times. The chain joins TRBV10-2 to TRBJ2-3; 10 nucleotides line up with TRBD2. The germline gives CDR1 WSHSY, CDR2 SAAADI. The CDR3 length is 19 residues. The V gene end was trimmed by 3 bases and the J gene end by 2 bases; junction bases not matched to a gene: 14. CDR3 in DNA: TGCGCCAGCAGTGAAAAAAGCCTAGCGGGAGCTGGTAACACAGATACGCAGTATTTT. It yields the protein CASSEKSLAGAGNTDTQYF.